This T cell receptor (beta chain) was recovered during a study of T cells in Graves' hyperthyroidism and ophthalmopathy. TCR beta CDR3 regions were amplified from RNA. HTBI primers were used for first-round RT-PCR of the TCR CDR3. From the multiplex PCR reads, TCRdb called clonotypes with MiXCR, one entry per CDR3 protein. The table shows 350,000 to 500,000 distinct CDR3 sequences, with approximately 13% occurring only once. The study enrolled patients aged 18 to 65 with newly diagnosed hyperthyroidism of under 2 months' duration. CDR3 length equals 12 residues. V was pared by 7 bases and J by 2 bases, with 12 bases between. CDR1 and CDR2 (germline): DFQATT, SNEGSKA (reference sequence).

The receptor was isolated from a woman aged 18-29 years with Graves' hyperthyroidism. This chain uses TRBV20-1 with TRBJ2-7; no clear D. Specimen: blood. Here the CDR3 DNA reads TGCAGTGTCGCAGGTAGAACCTACGAGCAGTACTTC. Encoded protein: CSVAGRTYEQYF.